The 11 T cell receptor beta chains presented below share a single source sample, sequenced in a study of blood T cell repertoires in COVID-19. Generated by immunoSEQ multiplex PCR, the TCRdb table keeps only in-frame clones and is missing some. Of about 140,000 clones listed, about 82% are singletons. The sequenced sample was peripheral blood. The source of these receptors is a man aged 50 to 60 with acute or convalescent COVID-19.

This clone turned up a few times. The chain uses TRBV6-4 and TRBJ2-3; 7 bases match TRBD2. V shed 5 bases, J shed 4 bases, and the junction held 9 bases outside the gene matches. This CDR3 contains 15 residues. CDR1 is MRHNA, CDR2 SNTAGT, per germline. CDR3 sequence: CASSPSRAGADTQYF. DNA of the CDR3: TGTGCCAGCAGTCCTTCTCGGGCGGGAGCAGATACGCAGTATTTT.

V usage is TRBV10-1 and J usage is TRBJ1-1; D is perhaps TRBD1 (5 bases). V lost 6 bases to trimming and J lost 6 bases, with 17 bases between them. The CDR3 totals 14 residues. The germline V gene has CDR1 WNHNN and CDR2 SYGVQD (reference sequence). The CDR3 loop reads CASSPALDTSEAFF. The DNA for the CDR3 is TGCGCCAGCAGCCCGGCCCTGGACACGTCTGAAGCTTTCTTT.

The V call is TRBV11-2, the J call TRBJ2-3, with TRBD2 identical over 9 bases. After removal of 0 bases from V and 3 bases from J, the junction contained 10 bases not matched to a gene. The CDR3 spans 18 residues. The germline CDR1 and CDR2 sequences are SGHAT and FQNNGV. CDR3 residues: CASSLDLSPSGITDTQYF. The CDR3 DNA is TGTGCCAGCAGCTTAGATCTCTCCCCTAGCGGGATAACAGATACGCAGTATTTT. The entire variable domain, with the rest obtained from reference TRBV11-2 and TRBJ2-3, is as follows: EAGVAQSPRYKIIEKRQSVAFWCNPISGHATLYWYQQILGQGPKLLIQFQNNGVVDDSQLPKDRFSAERLKGVDSTLKIQPAKLEDSAVYLCASSLDLSPSGITDTQYFGPGTRLTVL.

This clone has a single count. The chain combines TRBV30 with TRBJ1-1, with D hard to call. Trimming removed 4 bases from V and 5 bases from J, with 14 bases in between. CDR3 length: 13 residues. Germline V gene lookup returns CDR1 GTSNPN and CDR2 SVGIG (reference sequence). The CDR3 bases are TGTGCCTGGATGTCACAGACATCGACTGAAGCTTTCTTT. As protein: CAWMSQTSTEAFF.

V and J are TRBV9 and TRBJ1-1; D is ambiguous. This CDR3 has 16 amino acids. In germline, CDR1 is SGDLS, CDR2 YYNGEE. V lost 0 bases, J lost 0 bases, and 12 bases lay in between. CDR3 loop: CASSVAPTGLNTEAFF. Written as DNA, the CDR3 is TGTGCCAGCAGCGTAGCTCCCACCGGTTTGAACACTGAAGCTTTCTTT.

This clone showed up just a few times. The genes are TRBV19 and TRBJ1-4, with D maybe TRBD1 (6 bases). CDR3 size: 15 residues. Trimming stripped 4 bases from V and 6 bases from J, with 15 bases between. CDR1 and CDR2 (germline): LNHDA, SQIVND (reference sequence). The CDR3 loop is CASSSHRDGHEKLFF. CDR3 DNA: TGTGCCAGTAGTAGCCACAGGGATGGGCATGAAAAACTGTTTTTT. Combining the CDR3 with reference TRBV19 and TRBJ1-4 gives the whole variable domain DGGITQSPKYLFRKEGQNVTLSCEQNLNHDAMYWYRQDPGQGLRLIYYSQIVNDFQKGDIAEGYSVSREKKESFPLTVTSAQKNPTAFYLCASSSHRDGHEKLFFGSGTQLSVL.

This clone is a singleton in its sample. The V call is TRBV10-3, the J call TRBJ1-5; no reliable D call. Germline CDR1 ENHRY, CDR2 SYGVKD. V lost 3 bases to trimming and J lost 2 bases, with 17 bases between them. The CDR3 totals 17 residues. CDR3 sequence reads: CAISDGGASRGNQPQHF. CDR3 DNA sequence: TGTGCCATCAGTGATGGCGGAGCATCCCGGGGCAATCAGCCCCAGCATTTT.

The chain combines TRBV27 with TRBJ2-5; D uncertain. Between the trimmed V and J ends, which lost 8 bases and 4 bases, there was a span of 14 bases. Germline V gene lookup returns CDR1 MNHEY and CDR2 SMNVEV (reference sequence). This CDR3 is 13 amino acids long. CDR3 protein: CASLPSYGETQYF. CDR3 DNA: TGTGCCAGCCTGCCTAGTTACGGAGAGACCCAGTACTTC.

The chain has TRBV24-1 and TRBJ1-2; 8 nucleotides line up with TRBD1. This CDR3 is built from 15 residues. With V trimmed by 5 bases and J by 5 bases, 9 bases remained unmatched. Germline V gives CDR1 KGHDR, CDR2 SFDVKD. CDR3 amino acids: CATSGIGTGFYGYTF. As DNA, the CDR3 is TGTGCCACCAGTGGCATCGGGACAGGTTTTTATGGCTACACCTTC.

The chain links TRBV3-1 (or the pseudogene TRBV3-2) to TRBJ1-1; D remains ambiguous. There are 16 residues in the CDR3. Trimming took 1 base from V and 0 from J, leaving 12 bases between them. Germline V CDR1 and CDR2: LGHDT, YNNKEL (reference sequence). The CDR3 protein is CASSQGVGRLNTEAFF. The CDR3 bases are TGTGCCAGCAGCCAAGGCGTTGGCAGGTTGAACACTGAAGCTTTCTTT.

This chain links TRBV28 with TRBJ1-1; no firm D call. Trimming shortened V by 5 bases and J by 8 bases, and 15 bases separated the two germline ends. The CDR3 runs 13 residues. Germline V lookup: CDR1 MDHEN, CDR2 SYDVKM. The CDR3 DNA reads TGTGCCAGCAGTCCTCCCCGGAGAGCAGAAGCTTTCTTT. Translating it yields CASSPPRRAEAFF.